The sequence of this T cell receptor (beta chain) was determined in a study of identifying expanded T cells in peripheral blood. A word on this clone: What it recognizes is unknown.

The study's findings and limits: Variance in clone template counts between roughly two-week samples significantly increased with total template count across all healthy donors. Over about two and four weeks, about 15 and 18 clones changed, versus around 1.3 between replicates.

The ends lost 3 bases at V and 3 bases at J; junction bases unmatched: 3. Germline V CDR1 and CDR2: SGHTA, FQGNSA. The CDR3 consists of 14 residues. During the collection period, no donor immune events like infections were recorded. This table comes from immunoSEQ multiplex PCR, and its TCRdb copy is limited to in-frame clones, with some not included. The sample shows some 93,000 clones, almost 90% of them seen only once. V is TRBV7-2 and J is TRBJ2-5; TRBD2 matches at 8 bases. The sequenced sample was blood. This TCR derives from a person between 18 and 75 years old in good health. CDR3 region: CASSFTAGEETQYF. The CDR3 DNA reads TGTGCCAGCAGCTTCACAGCGGGGGAAGAGACCCAGTACTTC.